Following are 5 T cell receptor beta chains from one sample sequenced in a study of T-cell reconstitution after alpha-beta-depleted transplantation in children (dated by TCRdb to about 2016). The library came from PCR. The reads were generated on an Illumina HiSeq 2500. TCR libraries were prepared with molecular barcoding, using unique molecular identifiers to normalize TCRbeta repertoire quantification. Through fastp at Q25 and MiXCR, TCRdb rebuilt clones from the public reads, retaining in-frame beta chains. Rows with a matching CDR3 protein are joined into one entry that keeps the most common DNA and genes. Across this sample there are some 280,000 distinct CDR3 sequences, with more than 8% seen only once. The top ten constitute around 10% of the sample. Sequenced material: PBMCs from the stem cell graft donor, taken from the stem cell graft. The receptors here all came from a human donor who donated a stem cell graft to a child with SCID.

This chain uses TRBV2 with TRBJ2-5, with D possibly being TRBD2 (5 bases). Per the germline V gene, CDR1 is SNHLY and CDR2 is FYNNEI. Trimming stripped 8 bases from V and 2 bases from J, with 12 bases between. The length of the CDR3 is 13 residues. The CDR3 nucleotides read TGTGCCAGCTCGACTGAGCGGCAAGAGACCCAGTACTTC. It is translated as CASSTERQETQYF.

In its sample, this clonotype was seen a few times. The chain carries TRBV5-1 and TRBJ1-5, with 9 nucleotides matching TRBD1. Germline-derived CDR1 and CDR2 are SGHRS and YFSETQ. The ends lost 0 bases at V and 6 bases at J; junction bases unmatched: 4. This CDR3 has 15 amino acids. The CDR3 region has the DNA TGCGCCAGCAGCTTGGAGGGGACAGGGCTTCAGCCCCAGCATTTT. Its translation: CASSLEGTGLQPQHF. Filled out from reference TRBV5-1 and TRBJ1-5, the complete variable domain reads KAGVTQTPRYLIKTRGQQVTLSCSPISGHRSVSWYQQTPGQGLQFLFEYFSETQRNKGNFPGRFSGRQFSNSRSEMNVSTLELGDSALYLCASSLEGTGLQPQHFGDGTRLSIL.

This clonotype was seen many times. This chain uses TRBV6-1 with TRBJ1-1; D is unclear. Germline V gene data show CDR1 as MNHNS and CDR2 as SASEGT. The CDR3 sequence is 15 residues long. V lost 6 bases and J lost 4, with 18 bases in between. The CDR3 region is CASSKGSGLGTEAFF. The CDR3 bases are TGTGCCAGCAGCAAGGGATCAGGACTGGGCACTGAAGCTTTCTTT.

In its sample, this clonotype was seen a few times. CDR3 residues: CASSDRPSNEKLFF. The CDR3 DNA follows: TGCGCCAGCAGTGACAGGCCTAGTAATGAAAAACTGTTTTTT. V gene TRBV10-2 combines with J gene TRBJ1-4; no reliable D call. CDR1 is WSHSY and CDR2 is SAAADI in the germline V gene. The CDR3 totals 14 residues. The V gene lost 3 bases and the J gene lost 4 bases, with 9 bases spanning the gap.

This clonotype was seen many times. The chain is built from TRBV9 and TRBJ1-4; TRBD1 agrees at 8 bases. The V segment lost 3 bases and the J segment 3 bases; nucleotides outside the gene matches: 4. CDR1 and CDR2 from the germline V gene are SGDLS and YYNGEE. The CDR3 spans 15 residues. The CDR3, as DNA: TGTGCCAGCAGCGAAGCGACAGGGGCTAATGAAAAACTGTTTTTT. Its translation: CASSEATGANEKLFF.